Following are 2 T cell receptor beta chains from one sample sequenced in a study of cytomegalovirus exposure and HLA in healthy donors. Sequenced by immunoSEQ multiplex PCR; TCRdb stores in-frame clones only, minus some. The sample yields over 150,000 clones, 91% seen once. The sequenced sample consisted of PBMCs. These receptors originate from a woman aged 18-30 years in good health and CMV-seropositive.

J is TRBJ1-4 and V is TRBV7-9, with D perhaps matching TRBD1 (5 bases). This CDR3 spans 14 amino acids. CDR1 is SEHNR, CDR2 FQNEAQ, per germline (reference sequence). V was shortened by 2 bases and J by 7 bases, with 11 bases between the two germline ends. DNA for the CDR3: TGTGCCAGCAGCTTATCCCAGGGAGGTGAAAAACTGTTTTTT. Translating gives CASSLSQGGEKLFF.

The rearrangement joins TRBV7-6 to TRBJ2-3; tentatively, D is TRBD1 (6 bases). Trimming stripped 5 bases from V and 3 bases from J, with 12 bases between. Germline lookup yields CDR1 SGHVS and CDR2 FNYEAQ. This CDR3 spans 14 amino acids. The CDR3 coding sequence is TGTGCCAGCAGCCAACTAGGGGGAACAGATACGCAGTATTTT. This gives the protein CASSQLGGTDTQYF.